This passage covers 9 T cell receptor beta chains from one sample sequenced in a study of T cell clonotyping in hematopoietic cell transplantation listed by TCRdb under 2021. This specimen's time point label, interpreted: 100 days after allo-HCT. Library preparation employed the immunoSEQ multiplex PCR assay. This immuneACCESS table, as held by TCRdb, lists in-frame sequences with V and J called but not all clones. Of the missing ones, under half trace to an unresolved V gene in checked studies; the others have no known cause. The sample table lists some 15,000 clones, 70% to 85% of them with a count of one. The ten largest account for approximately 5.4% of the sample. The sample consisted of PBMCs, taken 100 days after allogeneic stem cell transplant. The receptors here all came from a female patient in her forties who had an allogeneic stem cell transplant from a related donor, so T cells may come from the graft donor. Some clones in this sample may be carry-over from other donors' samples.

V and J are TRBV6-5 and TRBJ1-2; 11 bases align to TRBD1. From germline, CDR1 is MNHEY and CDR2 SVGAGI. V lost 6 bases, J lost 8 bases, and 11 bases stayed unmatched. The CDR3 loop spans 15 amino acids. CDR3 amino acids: CASSLGTGGLGGYTF. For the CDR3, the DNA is TGTGCCAGCAGCCTCGGGACAGGGGGGCTCGGGGGCTACACCTTC.

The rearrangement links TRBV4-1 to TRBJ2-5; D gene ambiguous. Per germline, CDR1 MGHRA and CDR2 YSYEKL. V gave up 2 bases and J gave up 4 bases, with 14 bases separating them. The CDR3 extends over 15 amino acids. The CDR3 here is CASSQIQAGLETQYF. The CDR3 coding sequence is TGCGCCAGCAGCCAAATCCAGGCTGGGTTAGAGACCCAGTACTTC.

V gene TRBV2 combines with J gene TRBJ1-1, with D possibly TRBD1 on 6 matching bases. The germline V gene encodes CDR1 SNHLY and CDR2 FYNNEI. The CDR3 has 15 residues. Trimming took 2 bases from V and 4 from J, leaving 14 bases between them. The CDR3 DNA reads TGTGCCAGCAGTGAATATGGGGGCGCTACCACTGAAGCTTTCTTT. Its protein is CASSEYGGATTEAFF.

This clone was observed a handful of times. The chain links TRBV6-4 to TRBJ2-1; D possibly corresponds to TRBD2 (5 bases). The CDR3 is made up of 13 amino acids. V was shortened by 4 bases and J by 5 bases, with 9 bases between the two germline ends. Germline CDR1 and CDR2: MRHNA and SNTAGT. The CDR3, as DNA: TGTGCCAGCAGTGCTGAGCGGAACAATGAGCAGTTCTTC. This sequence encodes CASSAERNNEQFF.

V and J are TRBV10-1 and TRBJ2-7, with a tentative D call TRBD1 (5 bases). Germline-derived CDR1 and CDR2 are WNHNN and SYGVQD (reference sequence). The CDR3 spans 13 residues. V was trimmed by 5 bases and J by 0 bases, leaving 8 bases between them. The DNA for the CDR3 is TGCGCCAGCAGTAAGGGGCTCTCCTACGAGCAGTACTTC. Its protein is CASSKGLSYEQYF.

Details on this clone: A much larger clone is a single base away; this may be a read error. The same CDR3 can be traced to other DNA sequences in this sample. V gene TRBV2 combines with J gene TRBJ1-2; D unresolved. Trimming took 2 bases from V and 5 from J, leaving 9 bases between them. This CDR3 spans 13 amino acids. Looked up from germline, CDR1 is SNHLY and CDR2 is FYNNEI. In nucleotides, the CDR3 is TGTGCCAGCAGTGAATGGGCGGGATATGGCTACACCTTC. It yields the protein CASSEWAGYGYTF.

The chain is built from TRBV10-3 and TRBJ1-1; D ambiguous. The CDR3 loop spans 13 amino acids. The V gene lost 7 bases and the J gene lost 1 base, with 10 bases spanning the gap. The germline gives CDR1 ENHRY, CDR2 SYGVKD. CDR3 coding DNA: TGTGCCATCACCCAGAACCCGAACACTGAAGCTTTCTTT. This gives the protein CAITQNPNTEAFF.

CDR3 residues: CASSGRSSGSFSYEQYF. For the CDR3, the DNA is TGTGCCAGCTCCGGGAGATCTAGCGGATCCTTTAGCTACGAGCAGTACTTC. The genes are TRBV5-6 and TRBJ2-7; 7 positions agree with TRBD2. This CDR3 has 17 amino acids. Germline values: CDR1 SGHDT, CDR2 YYEEEE. V lost 7 bases and J lost 3; bases outside the gene matches: 19.

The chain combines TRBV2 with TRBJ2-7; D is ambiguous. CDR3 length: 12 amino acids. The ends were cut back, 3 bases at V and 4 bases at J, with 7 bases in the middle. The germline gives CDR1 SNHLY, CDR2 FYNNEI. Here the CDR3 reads CASSDSGYEQYF. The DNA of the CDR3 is TGTGCCAGCAGTGATTCAGGTTACGAGCAGTACTTC.